These T cell receptor beta chains were read from a single sample in a study of blood T cell repertoires in COVID-19. The assay was immunoSEQ multiplex PCR, and TCRdb's table has in-frame clones only and misses some. Of approximately 310,000 clones listed, roughly 86% are singletons. Specimen: peripheral blood. These receptors all come from a woman aged 45-65 years who had recovered from COVID-19. Each CDR3 is given without its conserved first and last residue.

V gene,CDR3 protein
TRBV18,ASSVSTRPYEQY
TRBV20-1,SASLGWTGR
TRBV10-2,ASSESSQGNKQF
TRBV7-9,ASSSLYYEQY
TRBV4-3,ASSQDHPGGKLF
TRBV11-2,ASRRPGGLYEQY
TRBV19,ASRLGGKQF
TRBV18,ASSQPTGGHGYT
TRBV24-1,ATSDFSGSRGDTQY
TRBV14,ASSHTSGSEQY
TRBV7-6,ASALSPGAAGDIQY
TRBV10-1,ASSGLAVSDTQY
TRBV6-5,AGETGGDGYT
TRBV25-1,ASSESRARGAF
TRBV7-9,AGSFGTVNTGELF
TRBV7-9,ASTSAVNTEAF
TRBV5-3,ARTTQEYSNQPQH
TRBV24-1,ATSDTGQGAQEQY
TRBV7-3,ASSLKAGLAGEQF
TRBV7-9,ASSSDEEDRPYEQY